This is a list of T cell receptor beta chains from one sample in a study of T cell repertoires in cytomegalovirus infection. TCRdb used MiXCR to reprocess the reads, holding one entry per CDR3 protein. The sample lists over 250,000 distinct CDR3 sequences; about 26% were seen once. What was sequenced was PBMCs. These receptors were obtained from a human donor in good health (CMV status not recorded). Some clones in this sample may be carry-over from other donors' samples. The CDR3 runs from the conserved cysteine through the conserved F or W. A D gene is named only where the DNA matches it firmly. Clone size is not always given. Where it is, it says once, few, many or a class for expanded clones.

abundance,d_gene,j_gene,v_gene,CDR3aa,CDR3nt
NA,TRBD2,TRBJ2-2,TRBV6-5,CASSYAASGSYTGELFF,TGTGCCAGCAGTTACGCTGCTAGCGGGAGCTACACCGGGGAGCTGTTTTTT
NA,TRBD2,TRBJ2-1,TRBV28,CASSLRYKGLAGADEQFF,TGTGCCAGCAGTCTCCGTTACAAGGGACTAGCGGGAGCCGATGAGCAGTTCTTC
few,NA,TRBJ2-1,TRBV15,CATSRDLLGSSYNEQFF,TGTGCCACCAGCAGAGATTTACTAGGGAGCTCCTACAATGAGCAGTTCTTC
NA,TRBD1,TRBJ2-1,TRBV7-6,CASSSGTGANNEQFF,TGTGCCAGCAGCTCCGGGACAGGGGCAAACAATGAGCAGTTCTTC
NA,NA,TRBJ2-1,TRBV6-1,CASSAQIMGTTPVYNEQFF,TGTGCCAGCAGTGCCCAAATAATGGGGACGACACCCGTCTACAATGAGCAGTTCTTC
few,TRBD2,TRBJ2-7,TRBV29-1,CRGPGTSGRVNEQYF,TGCAGGGGGCCCGGGACTAGCGGGAGAGTCAACGAGCAGTACTTC
few,TRBD1,TRBJ2-5,TRBV5-1,CASSARGQETQYF,TGCGCCAGCAGCGCCAGGGGGCAAGAGACCCAGTACTTC
once,NA,TRBJ2-3,TRBV5-1,CASSLAGYSTDTQYF,TGCGCCAGCAGCTTGGCCGGCTATTCCACAGATACGCAGTATTTT
many,TRBD2,TRBJ2-3,TRBV7-2,CASSSGTSGTFSTDTQYF,TGTGCCAGCAGCTCAGGGACTAGCGGGACGTTTAGCACAGATACGCAGTATTTT
few,NA,TRBJ1-2,TRBV20-1,CSASRTANYGYTF,TGCAGTGCTAGCAGGACGGCTAACTATGGCTACACCTTC
NA,NA,TRBJ1-1,TRBV6-6,CARRPTPGAFF,TGTGCCCGCAGACCTACCCCAGGCGCTTTCTTT
few,TRBD1,TRBJ1-6,TRBV28,CASSLQGAGNSPLHF,TGTGCCAGCAGTCTCCAGGGGGCCGGTAATTCACCCCTCCACTTT
NA,NA,TRBJ2-2,TRBV7-9,CASSLLGLASTGELFF,TGTGCCAGCAGCTTACTTGGACTGGCCTCCACCGGGGAGCTGTTTTTT
few,NA,TRBJ2-7,TRBV28,CASRSGQGTSYEQYF,TGTGCCAGCAGATCAGGCCAAGGGACATCTTACGAGCAGTACTTC
many,NA,TRBJ2-5,TRBV7-2,CASSRPPSRSEETQYF,TGTGCCAGCAGCCGGCCACCTAGCCGGAGCGAGGAGACCCAGTACTTC
many,TRBD2,TRBJ2-1,TRBV7-2,CASGRAGGPNEQFF,TGTGCCAGCGGACGGGCGGGAGGGCCAAATGAGCAGTTCTTC
few,NA,TRBJ1-1,TRBV11-3,CASSAKLNTEAFF,TGTGCCAGCAGCGCTAAGTTGAACACTGAAGCTTTCTTT
few,TRBD1,TRBJ2-2,TRBV28,CATTGTVNTGELFF,TGTGCCACCACCGGGACAGTGAACACCGGGGAGCTGTTTTTT
few,TRBD1,TRBJ1-1,TRBV15,CATSRDLDREKAFF,TGTGCCACCAGCAGAGATCTGGACAGGGAGAAAGCTTTCTTT
NA,TRBD2,TRBJ2-1,TRBV20-1,CSALLPERGGSYNEQFF,TGCAGTGCTCTACTACCCGAGCGGGGGGGCTCTTACAATGAGCAGTTCTTC
few,NA,TRBJ2-7,TRBV23-1,CASSQFTGVYEQYF,TGCGCCAGCAGTCAATTTACAGGTGTTTACGAGCAGTACTTC
few,TRBD1,TRBJ1-5,TRBV6-2/TRBV6-3,CASRRGQGSNQPQHF,TGTGCCAGCAGACGCGGACAGGGTAGCAATCAGCCCCAGCATTTT
few,NA,TRBJ2-5,TRBV11-2,CANSPTTQETQYF,TGTGCCAACAGCCCGACCACCCAAGAGACCCAGTACTTC
many,NA,TRBJ2-1,TRBV7-2,CASSLGRGGDNEQFF,TGTGCCAGCAGCTTAGGCAGGGGGGGGGACAATGAGCAGTTCTTC
NA,NA,TRBJ1-5,TRBV5-4,CASSFGGAVQPQHF,TGTGCCAGCAGTTTCGGGGGGGCGGTTCAGCCCCAGCATTTT
many,TRBD2,TRBJ2-7,TRBV7-2,CASSLGVRGTSVYEQYF,TGTGCCAGCAGCTTAGGGGTCCGCGGGACTAGCGTGTACGAGCAGTACTTC
NA,NA,TRBJ2-5,TRBV12-3/TRBV12-4,CASSFRVQETQYF,TGTGCCAGCAGTTTCAGGGTGCAAGAGACCCAGTACTTC
NA,TRBD1,TRBJ2-7,TRBV28,CASRTGADWYEQYF,TGTGCCAGCAGGACAGGGGCCGACTGGTACGAGCAGTACTTC
many,NA,TRBJ2-1,TRBV18,CASSPPLARGEQFF,TGTGCCAGCTCACCGCCGCTAGCGAGGGGTGAGCAGTTCTTC